This record covers a single T cell receptor beta chain. Its specificity is not known. The CDR3 loop spans 15 amino acids. The germline gives CDR1 SQVTM, CDR2 ANQGSEA. This sample is part of a study of CXCR3-negative and CXCR3-positive naive CD8 T cells. Study-wide points: Whereas both naive subsets had comparably high diversity, memory CD8+ cells had much lower diversity. TRB CDR3 properties indicated TCR strength, while surface CD5 was similar across naive subsets. Memory cells differed in TRBV-TRBJ usage, but naive CXCR3-negative and CXCR3-positive cells had similar usage.

UMI-labeled 5' RACE yielded the TRB cDNA libraries. TCRdb re-called the 5' RACE reads; one entry per CDR3 protein, DNA not given. Its table records about 56,000 distinct CDR3 sequences. Sorts performed in triplicate captured roughly 320,000 cells each from every CD8+ T cell subset. The sequenced material came from memory CD8+ T cells from blood. The V call is TRBV29-1, the J call TRBJ2-7; TCRdb's D call of TRBD2 is untestable without DNA. The clonotype comes from a human donor in good health. Some clones in this sample may be carry-over from other donors' samples. The CDR3 here is CSVEAPTGESYEQYF.